This T cell receptor beta chain was recovered during a study of blood T cell repertoires in COVID-19. The wider study: Samples came from the United States, Italy and Spain, spanning acute and convalescent COVID-19.

This clone occurred a few times. Per the original methods: Researchers report that nucleated cell counts were estimated from reference gene primer amplification. The repertoire was sequenced with immunoSEQ multiplex PCR; TCRdb's copy has only in-frame clones and lacks some. The V and J calls and the clone size are those of that table, but D and trimming were determined from the DNA. This sample has over 50,000 clones, with about nine tenths found just once. This CDR3 contains 12 residues. V gave up 8 bases and J gave up 10 bases, with 15 bases separating them. The germline V gene has CDR1 SGHVS and CDR2 FQNEAQ.

Sequenced material: peripheral blood. V and J are TRBV7-8 and TRBJ2-1; perhaps TRBD2 as D (6 bases). The TCR was taken from a human donor in a cohort sampled during active COVID-19. CDR3 sequence reads: CASGHPAGEQFF. Here the CDR3 DNA reads TGTGCCAGCGGCCATCCGGCGGGGGAGCAGTTCTTC. Full variable domain (remainder filled in from reference TRBV7-8 and TRBJ2-1): GAGVSQSPRYKVAKRGQDVALRCDPISGHVSLFWYQQALGQGPEFLTYFQNEAQLDKSGLPSDRFFAERPEGSVSTLKIQRTQQEDSAVYLCASGHPAGEQFFGPGTRLTVL.